The clone carrying this TCR beta chain was recorded at least ten times. The antigen is unknown. The sample comes from a study of spatial heterogeneity in lung cancer. Overall study: Raw reads contained each unique TCR and UMI combination more than ten times on average.

Notes on the study in general: The appearance of ubiquitous expanded tumor TCRs in blood was greater at resection than follow-up.

The CDR3 consists of 11 residues. Germline-derived CDR1 and CDR2 are MNHEY and SVGAGI. Trimming took 6 bases from V and 5 from J, leaving 6 bases between them. Described time point: sample taken at primary tumor resection. Whole RNA, isolated from tumor, nontumor lung or frozen PBMC, was sequenced without prior sorting. The donors were 55 to 85 patients with non-small cell lung cancer that was early-stage and untreated. Every individual TCR cDNA molecule carried its own unique molecular identifier, which allowed correction of PCR and sequencing errors. TCRdb passed the 5' RACE reads through MiXCR, listing each CDR3 protein once. The profile covers 50,000 to 55,000 distinct CDR3 sequences, with roughly 7% appearing a single time and 2.9% taken by the ten largest.

V is TRBV6-5 and J is TRBJ2-3; D ambiguous. The sequence came from a female donor with early-stage non-small cell lung cancer. This material consisted of PBMCs, taken at surgery. CDR3: CASRELDTQYF. CDR3 bases: TGTGCCAGCAGAGAGTTAGATACGCAGTATTTT.